These 14 T cell receptor beta chains share one sample of origin, sequenced in a study of shared clonotypes between healthy human individuals. The repertoire was sequenced with immunoSEQ multiplex PCR; TCRdb's copy has only in-frame clones and lacks some. Seen here are about 2.3 million clones, approximately 90% observed once, and the top ten hold 0.37%. The sequenced sample was naive CD4+ T cells from PBMCs. Described subset: CD45RA+ positively selected. The receptors stem from a man aged 18 to 29 in good health. Some clones in this sample may be carry-over from other donors' samples.

The rearrangement joins TRBV5-1 to TRBJ2-7; the D gene is possibly TRBD1 (5 bases). This CDR3 has 14 residues. Looked up from germline, CDR1 is SGHRS and CDR2 is YFSETQ. V was pared by 3 bases and J by 1 base, with 11 bases between. In nucleotides, the CDR3 is TGCGCCAGCAGCTCCAGGGTCAGGTCCTACGAGCAGTACTTC. Protein product: CASSSRVRSYEQYF.

The chain has TRBV28 and TRBJ1-2; D is uncertain. Between the trimmed V and J ends, which lost 5 bases and 7 bases, there was a span of 5 bases. Germline V gene sequence: CDR1 MDHEN, CDR2 SYDVKM. The CDR3 contains 10 residues. DNA for the CDR3: TGTGCCAGCAGTGGGATTGGCTACACCTTC. Protein: CASSGIGYTF.

The chain joins TRBV6-1 to TRBJ2-7; D gene ambiguous. Trimming took 2 bases from V and 3 from J, leaving 11 bases between them. CDR3 length: 14 residues. Germline CDR1 is MNHNS and CDR2 is SASEGT. This CDR3 reads CASSELLARYEQYF. CDR3 DNA: TGTGCCAGCAGTGAACTCTTAGCCCGCTACGAGCAGTACTTC.

This chain links TRBV6-5 with TRBJ1-1, with D uncertain. Germline V gene sequence: CDR1 MNHEY, CDR2 SVGAGI. V lost 5 bases and J 1 base, leaving 8 bases between the germline ends. This CDR3 has 13 amino acids. Here the CDR3 reads CASSLSPNTEAFF. CDR3 coding DNA: TGTGCCAGCAGTCTCTCGCCGAACACTGAAGCTTTCTTT.

The genes are TRBV2 and TRBJ2-2; TRBD2 aligns across 11 bases. This CDR3 comprises 16 residues. The germline V gene encodes CDR1 SNHLY and CDR2 FYNNEI. The junction had 7 bases not matched to a gene; V was cut back by 5 bases and J by 5 bases. In DNA, the CDR3 is TGTGCCAGCAGTATTCAGCTAGCGGGAGGTACCGGGGAGCTGTTTTTT. Its protein is CASSIQLAGGTGELFF.

The CDR3 coding sequence is TGTGCCAGCAGCTTGGGTGGAGTCTTTAGCAATCAGCCCCAGCATTTT. Its translation: CASSLGGVFSNQPQHF. The V gene is TRBV5-6, the J gene TRBJ1-5; D ambiguous. V was trimmed by 0 bases and J by 0 bases, leaving 10 bases between them. The CDR3 length is 16 residues. Germline CDR1 is SGHDT and CDR2 is YYEEEE.

V and J are TRBV29-1 and TRBJ2-4; no clear D. CDR1 is SQVTM, CDR2 ANQGSEA, per germline. This CDR3 has 13 residues. The V and J ends lost 2 bases and 0 bases respectively, with 5 bases between them. The CDR3 here is CSVERLAKNIQYF. In nucleotides, the CDR3 is TGCAGCGTTGAACGGCTAGCCAAAAACATTCAGTACTTC.

A few counts support this clone. In the same sample, other DNA sequences code for this CDR3. The chain couples TRBV18 to TRBJ1-5; TRBD1 agrees at 7 bases. Germline V gene data show CDR1 as KGHSH and CDR2 as LQKENI. V was clipped by 1 base and J by 2 bases; unmatched bases: 2. The CDR3 spans 15 residues. The CDR3 spells CASSPLGQGNQPQHF. The CDR3 DNA reads TGTGCCAGCTCACCACTCGGACAGGGCAATCAGCCCCAGCATTTT.

This clone was seen just once. This specimen includes other DNA sequences encoding the same CDR3. The rearrangement links TRBV4-2 to TRBJ2-2, with TRBD2 matching 10 bases. Germline V gives CDR1 LGHNA, CDR2 YNFKEQ. After removal of 3 bases from V and 1 base from J, the junction contained 2 bases not matched to a gene. The CDR3 runs 16 residues. The CDR3 region has the DNA TGTGCCAGCAGCCAGGTAGCGGGAGGGAACACCGGGGAGCTGTTTTTT. Its protein product is CASSQVAGGNTGELFF.

The J gene is TRBJ2-5, the V gene TRBV10-3; 14 nucleotides line up with TRBD2. Trimming cost V 0 bases and J 4 bases; bases outside gene matches: 1. This CDR3 region has 16 residues. CDR1 is ENHRY, CDR2 SYGVKD, per germline. The CDR3 loop is CAISESTSGRGETQYF. In DNA form, the CDR3 reads TGTGCCATCAGTGAGTCGACTAGCGGGAGGGGAGAGACCCAGTACTTC.

This rearrangement joins TRBV4-1 to TRBJ1-4, with no clear D. The CDR3 is made up of 15 amino acids. V dropped 4 bases and J dropped 0 bases, with 9 bases sitting between them. Germline values: CDR1 MGHRA, CDR2 YSYEKL. CDR3 sequence (DNA): TGCGCCAGCAGCCTAAGTACTTCAACTAATGAAAAACTGTTTTTT. It specifies CASSLSTSTNEKLFF.

This rearrangement joins TRBV7-3 to TRBJ1-2, with D maybe TRBD1 (6 bases). CDR1 and CDR2 from the germline V gene are SGHTA and FQGTGA. The CDR3 is 14 amino acids. Trimming removed 5 bases from V and 2 bases from J, with 12 bases in between. CDR3 coding DNA: TGTGCCAGCAGCCAGGACAGAAAAAACTATGGCTACACCTTC. Its translation: CASSQDRKNYGYTF.

The chain combines TRBV7-2 with TRBJ2-1, with 7 positions matching TRBD1. Looked up from germline, CDR1 is SGHTA and CDR2 is FQGNSA. J lost 5 bases, V lost 5 bases, and 9 bases had no gene match. The CDR3 covers 15 residues. The CDR3, as DNA: TGTGCCAGCAGCCCCAGGGGGACAATCCACAATGAGCAGTTCTTC. Protein sequence: CASSPRGTIHNEQFF.

This clone was seen a handful of times. CDR3 coding DNA: TGTGCCAGCTCACCACGCAGGGGCAGATCGAACACTGAAGCTTTCTTT. As protein: CASSPRRGRSNTEAFF. The chain couples TRBV18 to TRBJ1-1; D is perhaps TRBD1 (6 bases). With 1 base removed from V and 1 base from J, the gap between germline ends came to 13 bases. The CDR3 has 16 amino acids. Per the germline V gene, CDR1 is KGHSH and CDR2 is LQKENI. The full variable domain, rest sourced from reference TRBV18 and TRBJ1-1, is NAGVMQNPRHLVRRRGQEARLRCSPMKGHSHVYWYRQLPEEGLKFMVYLQKENIIDESGMPKERFSAEFPKEGPSILRIQQVVRGDSAAYFCASSPRRGRSNTEAFFGQGTRLTVV.